This T cell receptor (beta chain) was retrieved from a study of OX40 agonist ivuxolimab in advanced cancers. About the research overall: Dose-escalation patients were diagnosed with hepatocellular carcinoma, melanoma, renal cell cancer or head and neck cancer. Among those treated, three patients had partial responses, one with hepatocellular carcinoma and two with cutaneous melanoma. Study results and caveats: Still undetermined is the antigen specificity of the expanded peripheral T cells.

As for this clone: Its antigen remains unidentified.

Blood draws occurred at baseline, cycle 4 day 1, and cycle 7 day 1. Trimming removed 3 bases from V and 4 bases from J, with 10 bases in between. CDR3 length: 13 residues. Germline V gene lookup returns CDR1 MNHEY and CDR2 SVGAGI. The method was immunoSEQ multiplex PCR; TCRdb's version includes in-frame clones alone and lacks a portion of them. This sample has about 73,000 clones, with about 87% found just once. Specimen: CD4+ or CD8+ T cells sorted from blood, collected in a trial of the OX40 agonist ivuxolimab. The rearrangement links TRBV6-5 to TRBJ2-7; D remains ambiguous. This clonotype was sampled from an adult with an advanced solid tumor such as melanoma, head and neck, liver or kidney cancer. For the CDR3, the DNA is TGTGCCAGCAGTTATGTCAACGGTTACGAGCAGTACTTC. Translated, it gives CASSYVNGYEQYF.